These 21 T cell receptor beta chains were all obtained from the same sample, sequenced in a study of T cells in Graves' hyperthyroidism and ophthalmopathy. RNA transcripts gave rise to amplified TCR beta CDR3 regions. The HTBI primer set drove a first-round RT-PCR of the TCR CDR3. TCRdb itself ran the multiplex PCR reads through MiXCR, one entry per CDR3 protein. The profile shows about 400,000 distinct CDR3 sequences, around 13% of them singletons. The sequenced material came from blood. These receptors were collected from a woman between 18 and 29 years old with Graves' hyperthyroidism.

The V call is TRBV6-1, the J call TRBJ1-4; 8 nucleotides align to TRBD1. The CDR3 consists of 14 residues. Germline assignment: CDR1 MNHNS and CDR2 SASEGT. With V trimmed by 5 bases and J by 11 bases, 10 bases remained unmatched. The CDR3 loop reads CASSTDRAPKKLFF. CDR3 coding DNA: TGTGCCAGCAGTACGGACAGGGCGCCTAAGAAACTGTTTTTT.

In its sample, this clonotype is medium-sized. The J gene is TRBJ2-3, the V gene TRBV12-3 or TRBV12-4, with a tentative D call TRBD2 (5 bases). Trimming shortened V by 2 bases and J by 2 bases, and 14 bases separated the two germline ends. CDR3 length: 16 amino acids. This chain's CDR3 is CASSLLAPVPTDTQYF. As DNA, the CDR3 is TGTGCCAGCAGTTTACTAGCTCCCGTCCCCACAGATACGCAGTATTTT.

Many counts were recorded for this clonotype. This rearrangement joins TRBV20-1 to TRBJ1-2, with TRBD1 as a possible D gene (5 bases). Germline values: CDR1 DFQATT, CDR2 SNEGSKA (reference sequence). Trimming took off 0 bases at V and 4 bases at J, with 15 bases between the two ends. The CDR3 contains 15 residues. The CDR3 reads CSARDKAGRFYGYTF. The CDR3 DNA follows: TGCAGTGCTAGAGATAAGGCGGGACGATTCTATGGCTACACCTTC.

This clonotype was seen more than once but under ten times. Just one base apart from a much larger clone, this may be a read error. The chain is built from TRBV28 and TRBJ1-4; D possibly corresponds to TRBD1 (5 bases). V lost 5 bases to trimming and J lost 8 bases, with 30 bases between them. CDR1 MDHEN and CDR2 SYDVKM come from the germline V gene. The CDR3 has 19 residues. The chain's CDR3 is CASSRPTEYEPLAWEKLFF. The CDR3 DNA is TGTGCCAGCAGTAGGCCGACAGAGTATGAACCCCTGGCCTGGGAAAAACTGTTTTTT.

This clonotype was detected a few times. The chain is built from TRBV10-3 and TRBJ2-3, with 12 bases identical to TRBD1. CDR3 length equals 15 residues. V was pared by 10 bases and J by 5 bases, with 10 bases of the junction left unmatched. The germline V gene has CDR1 ENHRY and CDR2 SYGVKD. The CDR3 spells CATVRGQGAQDTQYF. DNA for the CDR3: TGTGCCACCGTCAGGGGACAGGGGGCGCAAGATACGCAGTATTTT.

This chain links TRBV10-3 with TRBJ2-2; a weak D match, TRBD2 (5 bases). The germline V gene has CDR1 ENHRY and CDR2 SYGVKD. The germline V and J ends were trimmed by 3 bases and 0 bases, with 14 bases remaining between them. CDR3 length: 17 residues. The CDR3 is CAISDLRGLANTGELFF. CDR3 DNA sequence: TGTGCCATCAGTGATCTCAGAGGGCTAGCGAACACCGGGGAGCTGTTTTTT.

This clonotype has at least ten counts. The V and J genes are TRBV7-3 and TRBJ2-3; 12 positions match TRBD2. Germline-derived CDR1 and CDR2 are SGHTA and FQGTGA. Losses at the gene ends were 5 bases for V and 5 bases for J; bases not matched to a gene: 5. CDR3 length: 15 amino acids. The CDR3 region has the DNA TGTGCCAGCAGCCCTCTAGCGGGAGGGTTAGATACGCAGTATTTT. Its protein product is CASSPLAGGLDTQYF. Together with reference TRBV7-3 and TRBJ2-3, the CDR3 gives the full variable domain: GAGVSQTPSNKVTEKGKYVELRCDPISGHTALYWYRQSLGQGPEFLIYFQGTGAADDSGLPNDRFFAVRPEGSVSTLKIQRTERGDSAVYLCASSPLAGGLDTQYFGPGTRLTVL.

This clonotype was counted a few times. J is TRBJ2-2 and V is TRBV2, with D hard to call. The V end was cut by 4 bases, the J end by 7 bases, with 10 bases between. The CDR3 extends over 13 amino acids. Germline V gives CDR1 SNHLY, CDR2 FYNNEI. The chain's CDR3 is CASSGNESGELFF. CDR3 nucleotide sequence: TGTGCCAGCAGTGGGAATGAGAGCGGGGAGCTGTTTTTT.

The V call is TRBV6-5, the J call TRBJ2-7; D is possibly TRBD1 (5 bases). The germline V gene encodes CDR1 MNHEY and CDR2 SVGAGI. The ends were cut back, 4 bases at V and 0 bases at J, with 19 bases in the middle. The CDR3 sequence is 17 residues long. CDR3 loop: CASSSPSTVTLSYEQYF. The CDR3 DNA sequence: TGTGCCAGCAGTTCTCCCTCGACAGTCACCCTCTCCTACGAGCAGTACTTC.

This clonotype was observed many times. The V call is TRBV9, the J call TRBJ2-3; D may be TRBD2 (6 bases). The germline V gene has CDR1 SGDLS and CDR2 YYNGEE. Trimming took 0 bases from V and 4 from J, leaving 12 bases between them. The CDR3 spans 15 residues. The CDR3 reads CASSVARAGADTQYF. CDR3 coding DNA: TGTGCCAGCAGCGTAGCACGAGCGGGCGCAGATACGCAGTATTTT.

The chain joins TRBV6-2 or TRBV6-3 to TRBJ2-2; D is uncertain. Deletions cut 5 bases from V and 4 bases from J, with 14 bases between. Germline lookup yields CDR1 MNHEY and CDR2 SVGEGT. This CDR3 spans 15 amino acids. CDR3 DNA sequence: TGTGCCAGCAGTGTACCTGGGCGTGGCACCGGGGAGCTGTTTTTT. Translating gives CASSVPGRGTGELFF.

This clonotype was seen ten or more times. The J gene is TRBJ2-3, the V gene TRBV7-3; 10 bases align to TRBD2. Germline V gene data show CDR1 as SGHTA and CDR2 as FQGTGA. There are 15 residues in the CDR3. The junction had 6 bases not matched to a gene; V was cut back by 5 bases and J by 4 bases. CDR3 sequence: CASSASSGSPDTQYF. CDR3 DNA sequence: TGTGCCAGCAGCGCCTCTAGCGGGAGCCCAGATACGCAGTATTTT.

This clonotype appeared a few times. This sequence joins TRBV3-1 and TRBJ2-2; 8 nucleotides align to TRBD2. V shed 0 bases, J shed 6 bases, and the junction held 3 bases outside the gene matches. CDR3 size: 15 residues. Germline V lookup: CDR1 LGHDT, CDR2 YNNKEL (reference sequence). CDR3 in DNA: TGTGCCAGCAGCCAAGAACTAGCGGTCGCCGGGGAGCTGTTTTTT. Its translation: CASSQELAVAGELFF.

This clonotype appeared a few times. The J gene is TRBJ1-3, the V gene TRBV28; maybe TRBD1 (5 bases). The CDR3 loop spans 17 amino acids. The V end was cut by 8 bases, the J end by 10 bases, with 30 bases between. The germline V gene has CDR1 MDHEN and CDR2 SYDVKM. In DNA form, the CDR3 reads TGTGCCAGCGAGAGTCCGGGACGAGGTCGTCCCGGGGGGACCATATATTTT. Protein product: CASESPGRGRPGGTIYF.

The V gene is TRBV11-3, the J gene TRBJ2-1; 15 positions match TRBD2. Germline V gene data show CDR1 as SGHNT and CDR2 as YENEEA. Losses at the gene ends were 4 bases for V and 8 bases for J; bases not matched to a gene: 6. CDR3 size: 16 residues. The CDR3, as DNA: TGTGCCAGCAGCTCCGGACTAGCGGGAGGGAGTTATGAGCAGTTCTTC. It encodes CASSSGLAGGSYEQFF.

J is TRBJ2-2 and V is TRBV30; D uncertain. Germline V gene lookup returns CDR1 GTSNPN and CDR2 SVGIG (reference sequence). This CDR3 region has 11 residues. Trimming shortened V by 1 base and J by 8 bases, and 5 bases separated the two germline ends. CDR3 DNA: TGTGCCTGGAGTGAGCGTGGGGAGCTGTTTTTT. Its protein is CAWSERGELFF.

This clonotype was counted ten times or more. The chain links TRBV28 to TRBJ1-5; D is perhaps TRBD1 (5 bases). Per the germline V gene, CDR1 is MDHEN and CDR2 is SYDVKM. V was cut by 3 bases and J by 5 bases, with 8 bases left in between. The CDR3 runs 13 residues. The CDR3 loop is CASSFAGYQPQHF. The CDR3 nucleotides read TGTGCCAGCAGTTTTGCAGGGTATCAGCCCCAGCATTTT.

This clonotype was observed many times. The chain recombines TRBV11-2 with TRBJ1-5; D unresolved. The CDR3 is 14 residues long. Per germline, CDR1 SGHAT and CDR2 FQNNGV. V gave up 0 bases and J gave up 9 bases, with 12 bases separating them. The CDR3 nucleotides read TGTGCCAGCAGCTTAGAGATGGTGCGGTCGCCCCAGCATTTT. Residues: CASSLEMVRSPQHF.

This clonotype was picked up many times. The chain recombines TRBV2 with TRBJ1-2; no reliable D call. The CDR3 covers 16 residues. Germline CDR1 reads SNHLY; CDR2 reads FYNNEI. The V end lost 0 bases, the J end lost 2 bases, and 13 bases lay between the germline ends. Here the CDR3 reads CASSEALARVNYGYTF. The CDR3, as DNA: TGTGCCAGCAGTGAAGCCCTGGCCCGAGTAAACTATGGCTACACCTTC.

The sample holds many counts of this clonotype. The V gene is TRBV5-1, the J gene TRBJ2-3; D is perhaps TRBD1 (6 bases). Germline CDR1 and CDR2: SGHRS and YFSETQ. The CDR3 extends over 16 amino acids. The V end lost 5 bases, the J end lost 0 bases, and 16 bases lay between the germline ends. This CDR3 reads CASRSQGGVSTDTQYF. In nucleotides, the CDR3 is TGCGCCAGCAGGTCTCAAGGGGGAGTTAGCACAGATACGCAGTATTTT.

This clonotype came up many times. The chain couples TRBV27 to TRBJ1-2, with D maybe TRBD1 (5 bases). The V and J ends lost 8 bases and 4 bases respectively, with 20 bases between them. This CDR3 comprises 15 residues. Germline CDR1 MNHEY, CDR2 SMNVEV (reference sequence). The CDR3 DNA reads TGTGCCAGCTCCACTGGGCCCGGGGGTGTCTATGGCTACACCTTC. Its protein is CASSTGPGGVYGYTF.